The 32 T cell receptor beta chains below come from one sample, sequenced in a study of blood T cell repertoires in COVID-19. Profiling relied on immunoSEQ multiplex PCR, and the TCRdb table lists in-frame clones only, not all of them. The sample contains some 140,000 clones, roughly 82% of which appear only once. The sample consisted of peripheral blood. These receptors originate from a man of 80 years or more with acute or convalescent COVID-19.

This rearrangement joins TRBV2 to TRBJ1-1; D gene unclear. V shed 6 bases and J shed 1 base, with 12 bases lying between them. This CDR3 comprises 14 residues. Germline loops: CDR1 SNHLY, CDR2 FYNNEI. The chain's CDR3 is CASSDQPGNTEAFF. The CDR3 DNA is TGTGCCAGCAGCGACCAGCCAGGGAACACTGAAGCTTTCTTT.

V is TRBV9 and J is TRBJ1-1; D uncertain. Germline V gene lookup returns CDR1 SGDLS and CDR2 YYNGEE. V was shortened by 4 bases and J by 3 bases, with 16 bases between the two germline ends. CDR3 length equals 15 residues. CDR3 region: CASSPFAEGDTEAFF. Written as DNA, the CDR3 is TGTGCCAGCAGCCCCTTTGCGGAGGGAGACACTGAAGCTTTCTTT.

The DNA for the CDR3 is TGTGCCAGCAGTCCAGCCCAAAGGGGCCAAGAGACCCAGTACTTC. This encodes CASSPAQRGQETQYF. The chain employs TRBV27 and TRBJ2-5; perhaps TRBD1 as D (5 bases). The V gene lost 5 bases and the J gene lost 1 base, with 14 bases spanning the gap. The CDR3 has 15 amino acids. CDR1 MNHEY and CDR2 SMNVEV come from the germline V gene (reference sequence).

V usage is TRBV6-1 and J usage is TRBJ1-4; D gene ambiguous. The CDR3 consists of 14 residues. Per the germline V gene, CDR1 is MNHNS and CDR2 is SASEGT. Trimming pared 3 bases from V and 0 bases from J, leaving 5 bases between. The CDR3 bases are TGTGCCAGCAGTGAGGGCGCAACTAATGAAAAACTGTTTTTT. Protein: CASSEGATNEKLFF.

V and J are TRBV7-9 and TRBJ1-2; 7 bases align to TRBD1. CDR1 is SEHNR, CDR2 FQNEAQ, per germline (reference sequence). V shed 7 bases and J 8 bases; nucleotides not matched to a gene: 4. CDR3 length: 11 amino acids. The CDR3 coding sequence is TGTGCCAGCACCCGGGACAGAGGCTACACCTTC. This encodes CASTRDRGYTF.

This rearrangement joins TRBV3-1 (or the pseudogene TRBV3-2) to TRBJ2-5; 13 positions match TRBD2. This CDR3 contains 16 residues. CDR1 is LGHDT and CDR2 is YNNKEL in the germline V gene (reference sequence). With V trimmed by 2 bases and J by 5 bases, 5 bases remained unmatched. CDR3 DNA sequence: TGTGCCAGCAGCCAAAGGACTAGCGGGGGATCGGAGACCCAGTACTTC. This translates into CASSQRTSGGSETQYF.

CDR3 sequence (DNA): TGTGCCAGCAGCTCCGACGGGAGCGGGGGGGGAGCAGATACGCAGTATTTT. Encoded protein: CASSSDGSGGGADTQYF. The V gene is TRBV7-2, the J gene TRBJ2-3; 10 nucleotides line up with TRBD2. Looked up from germline, CDR1 is SGHTA and CDR2 is FQGNSA. The CDR3 sequence is 17 residues long. The ends lost 4 bases at V and 4 bases at J; junction bases unmatched: 11.

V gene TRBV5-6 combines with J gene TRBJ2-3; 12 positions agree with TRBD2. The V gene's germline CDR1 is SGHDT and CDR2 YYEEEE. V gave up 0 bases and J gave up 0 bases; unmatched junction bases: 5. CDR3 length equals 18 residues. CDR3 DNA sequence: TGTGCCAGCAGCTTGGATCGGGGGACTAGCGGGAGCACAGATACGCAGTATTTT. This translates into CASSLDRGTSGSTDTQYF.

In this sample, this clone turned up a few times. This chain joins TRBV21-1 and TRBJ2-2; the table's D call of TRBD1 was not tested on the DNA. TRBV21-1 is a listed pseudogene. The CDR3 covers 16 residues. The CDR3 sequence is CASSKMGHKNTGELFF. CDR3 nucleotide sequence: TGTGCCAGCAGCAAAATGGGACATAAGAACACCGGGGAGCTGTTTTTT.

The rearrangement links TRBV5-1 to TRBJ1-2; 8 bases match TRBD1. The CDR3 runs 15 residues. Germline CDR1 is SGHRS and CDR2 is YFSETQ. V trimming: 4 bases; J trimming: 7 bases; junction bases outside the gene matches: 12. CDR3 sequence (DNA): TGCGCCAGCAGCCCCCGGACAGGGTCTCTTTCTGGCTACACCTTC. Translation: CASSPRTGSLSGYTF. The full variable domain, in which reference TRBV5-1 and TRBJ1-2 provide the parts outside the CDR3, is KAGVTQTPRYLIKTRGQQVTLSCSPISGHRSVSWYQQTPGQGLQFLFEYFSETQRNKGNFPGRFSGRQFSNSRSEMNVSTLELGDSALYLCASSPRTGSLSGYTFGSGTRLTVV.

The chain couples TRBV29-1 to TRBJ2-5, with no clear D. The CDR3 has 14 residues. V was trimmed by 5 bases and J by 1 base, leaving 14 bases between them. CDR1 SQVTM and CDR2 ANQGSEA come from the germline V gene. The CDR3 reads CSVLKSLVQETQYF. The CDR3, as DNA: TGCAGCGTTCTAAAGTCTCTGGTCCAAGAGACCCAGTACTTC.

CDR3 bases: TGCGCCAGCAGCTTGGCAGGGGTAGGGGGCTACACCTTC. It specifies CASSLAGVGGYTF. V gene TRBV5-1 combines with J gene TRBJ1-2, with D tentatively TRBD1 (6 bases). Trimming took 0 bases from V and 8 from J, leaving 11 bases between them. Looked up from germline, CDR1 is SGHRS and CDR2 is YFSETQ. The CDR3 consists of 13 residues. The full variable domain, in which reference TRBV5-1 and TRBJ1-2 provide the parts outside the CDR3, is KAGVTQTPRYLIKTRGQQVTLSCSPISGHRSVSWYQQTPGQGLQFLFEYFSETQRNKGNFPGRFSGRQFSNSRSEMNVSTLELGDSALYLCASSLAGVGGYTFGSGTRLTVV.

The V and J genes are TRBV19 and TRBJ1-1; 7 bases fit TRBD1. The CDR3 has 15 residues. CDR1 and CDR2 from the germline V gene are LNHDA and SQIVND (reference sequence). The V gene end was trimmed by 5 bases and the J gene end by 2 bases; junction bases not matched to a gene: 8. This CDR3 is CASSPPDRFNTEAFF. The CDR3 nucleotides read TGTGCCAGTAGTCCACCGGACAGGTTTAACACTGAAGCTTTCTTT.

CDR3 in DNA: TGTGCCAGCAGCTTATCCCCAGCGGGATACGAGCAGTACTTC. Protein product: CASSLSPAGYEQYF. The rearrangement links TRBV5-5 to TRBJ2-7; 7 bases align to TRBD2. CDR1 is SGHKS and CDR2 is YYEKEE in the germline V gene (reference sequence). J gave up 4 bases and V 2 bases, and 6 bases lay outside the gene matches. The CDR3 has 14 residues. The full variable domain, completed using reference TRBV5-5 and TRBJ2-7, is DAGVTQSPTHLIKTRGQQVTLRCSPISGHKSVSWYQQVLGQGPQFIFQYYEKEERGRGNFPDRFSARQFPNYSSELNVNALLLGDSALYLCASSLSPAGYEQYFGPGTRLTVT.

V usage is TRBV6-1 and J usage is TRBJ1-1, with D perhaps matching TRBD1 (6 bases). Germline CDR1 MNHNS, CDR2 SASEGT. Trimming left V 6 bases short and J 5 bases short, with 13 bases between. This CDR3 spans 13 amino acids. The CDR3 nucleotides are TGTGCCAGCAGGCGGGGGGCGAGGACTGAAGCTTTCTTT. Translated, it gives CASRRGARTEAFF.

The CDR3 nucleotides are TGTGCCAGCTCACCTCAGGGGCATGAGCAGTTCTTC. Translating gives CASSPQGHEQFF. This sequence joins TRBV18 and TRBJ2-1; a possible D gene is TRBD1 (6 bases). The CDR3 sequence is 12 residues long. V was trimmed by 3 bases and J by 8 bases, leaving 8 bases between them. CDR1 is KGHSH and CDR2 is LQKENI in the germline V gene.

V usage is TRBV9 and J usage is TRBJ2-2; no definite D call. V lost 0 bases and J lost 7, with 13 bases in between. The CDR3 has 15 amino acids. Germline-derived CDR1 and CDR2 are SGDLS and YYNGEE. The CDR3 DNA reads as TGTGCCAGCAGCGTAGAGGCCTACTCAGGCGGGGAGCTGTTTTTT. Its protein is CASSVEAYSGGELFF.

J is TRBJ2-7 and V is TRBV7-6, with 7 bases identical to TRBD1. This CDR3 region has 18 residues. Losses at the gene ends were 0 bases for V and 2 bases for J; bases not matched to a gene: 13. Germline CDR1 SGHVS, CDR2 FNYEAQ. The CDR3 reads CASSLAGRGTGVAYEQYF. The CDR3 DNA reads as TGTGCCAGCAGCTTAGCAGGCAGGGGGACCGGGGTTGCCTACGAGCAGTACTTC. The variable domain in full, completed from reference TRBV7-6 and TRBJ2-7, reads GAGVSQSPRYKVTKRGQDVALRCDPISGHVSLYWYRQALGQGPEFLTYFNYEAQQDKSGLPNDRFSAERPEGSISTLTIQRTEQRDSAMYRCASSLAGRGTGVAYEQYFGPGTRLTVT.

The CDR3 nucleotides read TGTGCCAGCAGCTTCCTTGGAGCGGCCCCCAATGAGCAGTTCTTC. This translates into CASSFLGAAPNEQFF. V and J are TRBV7-2 and TRBJ2-1, with a possible D match to TRBD2 (5 bases). Germline CDR1 and CDR2: SGHTA and FQGNSA. The germline V and J ends were trimmed by 3 bases and 6 bases, with 15 bases remaining between them. The CDR3 is 15 residues long.

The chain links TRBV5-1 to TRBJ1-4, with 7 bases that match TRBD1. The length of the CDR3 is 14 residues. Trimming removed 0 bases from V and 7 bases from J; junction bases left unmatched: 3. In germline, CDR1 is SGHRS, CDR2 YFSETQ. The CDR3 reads CASSLAGGGEKLFF. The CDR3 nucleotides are TGCGCCAGCAGCTTGGCAGGGGGTGGTGAAAAACTGTTTTTT.

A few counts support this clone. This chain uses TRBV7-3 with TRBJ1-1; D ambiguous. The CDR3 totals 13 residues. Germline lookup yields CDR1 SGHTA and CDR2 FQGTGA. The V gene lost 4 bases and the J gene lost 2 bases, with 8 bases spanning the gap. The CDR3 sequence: CASSSGVNTEAFF. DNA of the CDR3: TGTGCCAGCAGCTCCGGGGTTAACACTGAAGCTTTCTTT.

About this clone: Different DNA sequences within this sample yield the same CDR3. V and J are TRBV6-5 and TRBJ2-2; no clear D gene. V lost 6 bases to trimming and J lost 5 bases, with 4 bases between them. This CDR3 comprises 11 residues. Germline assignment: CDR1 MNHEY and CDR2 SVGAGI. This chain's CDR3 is CASSRTGELFF. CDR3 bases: TGTGCCAGCAGCCGTACCGGGGAGCTGTTTTTT.

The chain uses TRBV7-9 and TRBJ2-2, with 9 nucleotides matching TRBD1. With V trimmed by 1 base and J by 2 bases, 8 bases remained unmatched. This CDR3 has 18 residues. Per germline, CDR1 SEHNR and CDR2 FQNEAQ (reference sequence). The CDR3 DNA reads TGTGCCAGCAGCTTAGGGAGGGACAGGGCCCTAAACACCGGGGAGCTGTTTTTT. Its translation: CASSLGRDRALNTGELFF.

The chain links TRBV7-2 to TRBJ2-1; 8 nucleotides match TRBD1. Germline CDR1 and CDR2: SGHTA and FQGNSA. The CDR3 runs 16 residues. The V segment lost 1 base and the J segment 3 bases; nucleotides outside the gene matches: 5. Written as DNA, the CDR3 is TGTGCCAGCAGCTTAGATTGGGGACAGGTCTACAATGAGCAGTTCTTC. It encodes CASSLDWGQVYNEQFF.

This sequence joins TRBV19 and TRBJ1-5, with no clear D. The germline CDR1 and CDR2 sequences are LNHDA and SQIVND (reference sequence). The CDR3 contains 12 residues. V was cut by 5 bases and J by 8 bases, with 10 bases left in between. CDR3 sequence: CASSPKTEPQHF. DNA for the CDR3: TGTGCCAGTAGTCCTAAAACAGAGCCCCAGCATTTT.

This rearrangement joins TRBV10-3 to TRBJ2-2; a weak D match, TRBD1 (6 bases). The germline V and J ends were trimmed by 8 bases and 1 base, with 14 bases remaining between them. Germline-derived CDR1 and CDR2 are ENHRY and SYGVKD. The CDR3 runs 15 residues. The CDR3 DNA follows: TGTGCCATCCTAATAACAGGGTTGAACACCGGGGAGCTGTTTTTT. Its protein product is CAILITGLNTGELFF.

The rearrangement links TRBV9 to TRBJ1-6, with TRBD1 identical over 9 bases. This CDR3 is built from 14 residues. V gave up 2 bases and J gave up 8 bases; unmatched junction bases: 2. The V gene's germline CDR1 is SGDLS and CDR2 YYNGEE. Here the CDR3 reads CASSVGQGHSPLHF. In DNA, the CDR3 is TGTGCCAGCAGCGTGGGACAGGGCCATTCACCCCTCCACTTT.

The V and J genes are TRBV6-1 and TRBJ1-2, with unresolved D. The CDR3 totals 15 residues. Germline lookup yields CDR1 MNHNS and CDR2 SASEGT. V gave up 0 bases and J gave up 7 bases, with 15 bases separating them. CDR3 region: CASSEALAVGGGYTF. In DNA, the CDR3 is TGTGCCAGCAGTGAAGCGCTAGCCGTCGGTGGTGGCTACACCTTC.

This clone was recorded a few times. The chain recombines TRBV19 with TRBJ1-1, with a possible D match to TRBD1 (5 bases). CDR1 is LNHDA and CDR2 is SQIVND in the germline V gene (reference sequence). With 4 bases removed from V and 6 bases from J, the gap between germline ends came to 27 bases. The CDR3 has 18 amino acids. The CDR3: CASSNGDLPWGRSSEAFF. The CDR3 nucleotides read TGTGCCAGTAGTAACGGGGACTTACCGTGGGGAAGGAGCTCTGAAGCTTTCTTT. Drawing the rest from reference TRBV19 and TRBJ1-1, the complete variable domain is DGGITQSPKYLFRKEGQNVTLSCEQNLNHDAMYWYRQDPGQGLRLIYYSQIVNDFQKGDIAEGYSVSREKKESFPLTVTSAQKNPTAFYLCASSNGDLPWGRSSEAFFGQGTRLTVV.

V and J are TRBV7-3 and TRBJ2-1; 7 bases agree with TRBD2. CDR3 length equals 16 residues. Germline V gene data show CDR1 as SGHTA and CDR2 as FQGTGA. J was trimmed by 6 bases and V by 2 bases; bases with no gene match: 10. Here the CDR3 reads CASSLSPAGISNEQFF. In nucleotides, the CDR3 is TGTGCCAGCAGCTTATCCCCAGCGGGGATCAGCAATGAGCAGTTCTTC.

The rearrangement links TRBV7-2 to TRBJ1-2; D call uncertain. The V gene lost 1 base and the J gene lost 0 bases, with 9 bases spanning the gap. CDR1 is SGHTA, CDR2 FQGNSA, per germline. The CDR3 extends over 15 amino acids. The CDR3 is CASSLVVDTNYGYTF. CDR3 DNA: TGTGCCAGCAGCTTAGTAGTAGACACTAACTATGGCTACACCTTC.

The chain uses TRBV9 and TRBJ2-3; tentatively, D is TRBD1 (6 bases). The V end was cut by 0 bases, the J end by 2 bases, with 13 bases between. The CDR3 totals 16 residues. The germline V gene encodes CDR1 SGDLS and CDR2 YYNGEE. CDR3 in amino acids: CASSVGTAPNTDTQYF. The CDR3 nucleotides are TGTGCCAGCAGCGTAGGGACAGCCCCTAACACAGATACGCAGTATTTT.